Here is one TCR beta chain with its context. Here immunoSEQ multiplex PCR was the method, and the copy in TCRdb shows in-frame clones only, minus some. The table includes under 110,000 clones, about 89% detected once. These data originate in a study of T cell changes during pregnancy in multiple sclerosis. This CDR3 spans 14 amino acids. The germline gives CDR1 SQVTM, CDR2 ANQGSEA. The J segment lost 4 bases and the V segment lost 6 bases, leaving 7 bases of the junction unmatched. The source was peripheral blood, collected before pregnancy. The source of this sequence is a female donor with multiple sclerosis, enrolled in a pregnancy study. The chain links TRBV29-1 to TRBJ2-5; TRBD2 matches 11 bases. CDR3 nucleotides: TGCAGCGTGGATAGCGGGGGGGCCTCAGAGACCCAGTACTTC. Translated: CSVDSGGASETQYF. The full variable domain, in which reference TRBV29-1 and TRBJ2-5 provide the parts outside the CDR3, is SAVISQKPSRDICQRGTSLTIQCQVDSQVTMMFWYRQQPGQSLTLIATANQGSEATYESGFVIDKFPISRPNLTFSTLTVSNMSPEDSSIYLCSVDSGGASETQYFGPGTRLLVL.